One sample yielded the 5 T cell receptor beta chains listed below, sequenced in a study of T cells in Graves' hyperthyroidism and ophthalmopathy. TCR beta CDR3 sequences were amplified from RNA transcripts. HTBI primers were employed in a first-round RT-PCR of the TCR CDR3. TCRdb analysed the multiplex PCR reads with MiXCR anew, one entry per CDR3 protein. The data contain about 270,000 distinct CDR3 sequences, 22% of them singletons. Sequencing was carried out using blood. These receptors were taken from a young man with Graves' ophthalmopathy.

V usage is TRBV2 and J usage is TRBJ2-7; D tentatively fits TRBD1 or TRBD2 (5 bases each). The CDR3 runs to 10 residues. V was shortened by 7 bases and J by 5 bases, with 6 bases between the two germline ends. Germline V gene data show CDR1 as SNHLY and CDR2 as FYNNEI. The CDR3 DNA is TGTGCCAGCACGGGGCACGAGCAGTACTTC. This gives the protein CASTGHEQYF.

This clonotype showed up just a few times. The genes are TRBV7-9 and TRBJ2-1; 8 nucleotides line up with TRBD2. Germline V gene data show CDR1 as SEHNR and CDR2 as FQNEAQ (reference sequence). V gave up 6 bases and J gave up 4 bases; unmatched junction bases: 8. This CDR3 is built from 15 residues. CDR3 nucleotide sequence: TGTGCCAGCAGGTCCGGAGCTAGCGGGTACAATGAGCAGTTCTTC. Protein sequence: CASRSGASGYNEQFF.

Worth noting for this clonotype: A read error is possible here, since a much larger clone lies one base away. V is TRBV27 and J is TRBJ1-1; TRBD1 matches 10 bases. CDR1 MNHEY and CDR2 SMNVEV come from the germline V gene (reference sequence). The CDR3 sequence is 17 residues long. V lost 9 bases, J lost 0 bases, and 13 bases stayed unmatched. The CDR3 bases are TGTGCCAGTTCCTCGGGACAGGGGCAATCTTTGAACACTGAAGCTTTCTTT. This sequence encodes CASSSGQGQSLNTEAFF.

This clonotype was recorded many times. V gene TRBV6-1 combines with J gene TRBJ1-1; D might be TRBD1 (6 bases). This CDR3 contains 13 residues. CDR1 is MNHNS, CDR2 SASEGT, per germline. The V end lost 10 bases, the J end lost 3 bases, and 15 bases lay between the germline ends. The CDR3 region is CATGGQSYTEAFF. For the CDR3, the DNA is TGTGCCACGGGGGGACAATCCTACACTGAAGCTTTCTTT.

The chain has TRBV2 and TRBJ1-5, with TRBD1 identical over 10 bases. CDR1 is SNHLY and CDR2 is FYNNEI in the germline V gene. The CDR3 is 17 residues long. The V segment lost 7 bases and the J segment 6 bases; nucleotides outside the gene matches: 15. The DNA for the CDR3 is TGTGCCAGCACCGGACGAGGACAGGGGGTAATTGGTCAGCCCCAGCATTTT. This codes for CASTGRGQGVIGQPQHF.